This T cell receptor (beta chain) was recovered during a study of neurological immune-mediated disorders. The group of healthy controls was made up of people who were blood bank volunteers in Maryland, USA. Preparation of the unsorted libraries drew on 2 million PBMCs stored at -80 C. Study-level findings and limits: The greatest TCR clonal expansion occurred in HTLV-1-associated myelopathy and the least in multiple sclerosis, which fell below healthy controls. No CDR3 amino acid sequences were shared by expanded clones across subjects, suggesting private repertoires in all groups.

Using its own MiXCR run on the 5' RACE reads, TCRdb lists one record per CDR3 protein. The data show tens of thousands of distinct CDR3 sequences, with roughly 10% seen just once and approximately 1.8% held by the top ten. As concerns this clonotype: Its matching antigen is unknown. A much larger clonotype is one base distant, so this may be a read error.

Sequencing was done on a sample of PBMCs. The source is a man aged 55 to 70 in good health.

CDR3: CATIRVDKAGELFF. The CDR3 bases are TGTGCCACCATCAGAGTGGATAAGGCCGGGGAGCTGTTTTTT. The rearrangement links TRBV15 to TRBJ2-2, with D hard to call. Germline loops: CDR1 LNHNV, CDR2 YYDKDF (reference sequence). The CDR3 loop spans 14 amino acids.